These 19 T cell receptor beta chains were all obtained from the same sample, sequenced in a study of blood T cells in healthy people across ages. Through a sample-barcoded 5' primer and a J-beta primer mix, a second PCR was run for roughly 7 to 11 cycles. TCRdb re-derived calls from the 5' RACE reads in MiXCR, one entry per CDR3 protein. Among about 1,500,000 distinct CDR3 sequences listed, about 30% were seen once. Material for sequencing was blood. All receptors come from a woman aged 25-40 years in good health.

The chain uses TRBV3-1 and TRBJ2-5; 7 bases agree with TRBD1. V gave up 2 bases and J gave up 1 base; unmatched junction bases: 1. From germline, CDR1 is LGHDT and CDR2 YNNKEL (reference sequence). The CDR3 is made up of 14 amino acids. The chain's CDR3 is CASSQRTGQETQYF. CDR3 bases: TGTGCCAGCAGCCAACGGACAGGCCAAGAGACCCAGTACTTC.

In its sample, this clonotype was seen many times. V gene TRBV29-1 combines with J gene TRBJ1-5, with TRBD1 matching over 8 bases. This CDR3 is 18 amino acids long. Germline V gives CDR1 SQVTM, CDR2 ANQGSEA. Trimming removed 5 bases from V and 4 bases from J; junction bases left unmatched: 19. The DNA of the CDR3 is TGCAGCGTTTCAGGGGGCCAGGGGAATCTGGTAGGGAATCAGCCCCAGCATTTT. Protein product: CSVSGGQGNLVGNQPQHF.

The gene calls are TRBV20-1 and TRBJ2-1; weak D call: TRBD2 (5 bases). This CDR3 spans 11 amino acids. V was cut by 3 bases and J by 15 bases, with 15 bases left in between. Germline assignment: CDR1 DFQATT and CDR2 SNEGSKA (reference sequence). CDR3 protein: CSASRSGKGFF. The CDR3 DNA follows: TGCAGTGCTAGTAGGAGCGGTAAGGGGTTCTTC.

The rearrangement links TRBV6-1 to TRBJ2-7; D ambiguous. The V gene lost 11 bases and the J gene lost 2 bases, with 16 bases spanning the gap. The CDR3 sequence is 13 residues long. The V gene's germline CDR1 is MNHNS and CDR2 SASEGT. CDR3 protein: CAATTAPTYEQYF. The CDR3 DNA sequence: TGTGCCGCCACCACAGCTCCTACCTACGAGCAGTACTTC.

About this clonotype: This sequence may be a read error, since a much larger clone differs from it by one base. This chain connects TRBV7-9 to TRBJ2-7; 9 bases line up with TRBD1. CDR1 SEHNR and CDR2 FQNEAQ come from the germline V gene (reference sequence). Unmatched junction bases numbered 14, after V lost 4 bases and J lost 7 bases. The CDR3 length is 16 residues. The CDR3 DNA reads as TGTGCCAGCAGCTCGGACAGGGGAATAATACTAAATGAGCAGTACTTC. Its translation is CASSSDRGIILNEQYF.

This clonotype has a handful of counts. The V and J genes are TRBV5-5 and TRBJ1-5; 12 positions agree with TRBD1. The length of the CDR3 is 16 residues. With 0 bases clipped from V and 7 bases from J, the junction kept 5 bases outside the gene matches. Germline CDR1 SGHKS, CDR2 YYEKEE (reference sequence). The CDR3 loop reads CASSLVGTGGGQPQHF. DNA of the CDR3: TGTGCCAGCAGCTTGGTTGGGACAGGGGGCGGGCAGCCCCAGCATTTT.

The chain uses TRBV10-3 and TRBJ2-6, with TRBD1 matching over 11 bases. CDR3 size: 19 residues. The junction had 18 bases not matched to a gene; V was cut back by 10 bases and J by 4 bases. The germline CDR1 and CDR2 sequences are ENHRY and SYGVKD. CDR3 region: CASHAVVGQGAHGANVLTF. The CDR3 coding sequence is TGTGCCAGCCACGCGGTAGTCGGACAGGGGGCGCACGGGGCCAACGTCCTGACTTTC.

V gene TRBV18 combines with J gene TRBJ2-3; 8 bases match TRBD1. The CDR3 loop spans 15 amino acids. Germline V gene sequence: CDR1 KGHSH, CDR2 LQKENI. After removal of 3 bases from V and 5 bases from J, the junction contained 7 bases not matched to a gene. CDR3 coding DNA: TGTGCCAGCTCACCGTCCAGGGGGCAGGTAGATACGCAGTATTTT. Translated, it gives CASSPSRGQVDTQYF.

This clonotype turned up a few times. CDR3 loop: CASSWRGGGLVAFF. CDR3 sequence (DNA): TGCGCCAGCAGCTGGAGAGGGGGGGGCCTCGTAGCTTTCTTT. The rearrangement joins TRBV5-1 to TRBJ1-1; tentatively, D is TRBD1 (6 bases). The ends were cut back, 3 bases at V and 10 bases at J, with 19 bases in the middle. Germline loops: CDR1 SGHRS, CDR2 YFSETQ. The CDR3 covers 14 residues.

This clonotype was recorded at least ten times. The DNA for the CDR3 is TGTGCCAGCACCCCCCAGGGGGGAGAAAGAAATGAGCAGTTCTTC. Amino acid sequence: CASTPQGGERNEQFF. The chain carries TRBV6-2 or TRBV6-3 and TRBJ2-1; perhaps TRBD1 as D (7 bases). Deletions cut 7 bases from V and 7 bases from J, with 20 bases between. Germline CDR1 is MNHEY and CDR2 is SVGEGT. The CDR3 has 15 amino acids.

The chain is built from TRBV20-1 and TRBJ2-5; D gene ambiguous. Germline V CDR1 and CDR2: DFQATT, SNEGSKA (reference sequence). The CDR3 covers 13 residues. V was trimmed by 3 bases and J by 11 bases, leaving 19 bases between them. The CDR3 protein is CSARIGRYNEQYF. In nucleotides, the CDR3 is TGCAGTGCTAGGATCGGACGCTACAATGAGCAGTACTTC.

The chain combines TRBV20-1 with TRBJ2-3; D is possibly TRBD2 (5 bases). Between the trimmed V and J ends, which lost 3 bases and 1 base, there was a span of 11 bases. Germline V lookup: CDR1 DFQATT, CDR2 SNEGSKA (reference sequence). The CDR3 spans 14 residues. The CDR3 DNA is TGCAGTGCTAGGCGGGCCATGGGCACAGATACGCAGTATTTT. Translated, it gives CSARRAMGTDTQYF.

About this clonotype: This may be a read error, as it is one base from a much larger clone. This sequence joins TRBV29-1 and TRBJ2-7; maybe TRBD2 (5 bases). Germline CDR1 and CDR2: SQVTM and ANQGSEA. CDR3 length: 12 residues. The CDR3 sequence: CSVRETAYGQYF. In DNA form, the CDR3 reads TGCAGCGTACGGGAAACAGCCTACGGGCAGTACTTC.

This chain uses TRBV20-1 with TRBJ2-1, with D tentatively TRBD1 (6 bases). The V end lost 4 bases, the J end lost 4 bases, and 14 bases lay between the germline ends. The CDR3 consists of 14 residues. Per the germline V gene, CDR1 is DFQATT and CDR2 is SNEGSKA (reference sequence). For the CDR3, the DNA is TGCAGTGCTACCAAAAAACAGGGATACAATGAGCAGTTCTTC. This codes for CSATKKQGYNEQFF.

Regarding this clonotype: An end of the junction does not agree with germline; a read error may underlie this. The chain combines TRBV11-2 with TRBJ2-3; TRBD2 agrees at 11 bases. The CDR3 covers 16 residues. Germline loops: CDR1 SGHAT, CDR2 FQNNGV. The CDR3 is CVSSQTSGVSTDTQYF. CDR3 DNA: TGTGTCAGCAGTCAGACTAGCGGGGTCAGCACAGATACGCAGTATTTT.

This clonotype was detected only a few times. V is TRBV20-1 and J is TRBJ2-1; D is possibly TRBD2 (5 bases). The CDR3 loop spans 13 amino acids. Germline V gene lookup returns CDR1 DFQATT and CDR2 SNEGSKA (reference sequence). Trimming removed 6 bases at V and 4 bases at J, with 13 bases between. The CDR3 DNA reads as TGCAGTGCCCCGCGGACTCAGTACAATGAGCAGTTCTTC. Translated: CSAPRTQYNEQFF.

A few counts support this clonotype. The rearrangement links TRBV9 to TRBJ1-1; 10 bases line up with TRBD1. J lost 4 bases, V lost 3 bases, and 3 bases had no gene match. The germline V gene has CDR1 SGDLS and CDR2 YYNGEE. The CDR3 spans 14 residues. The CDR3 DNA is TGTGCCAGCAGCGGGGACAGGGGACTCACTGAAGCTTTCTTT. It specifies CASSGDRGLTEAFF. Drawing the rest from reference TRBV9 and TRBJ1-1, the complete variable domain is DSGVTQTPKHLITATGQRVTLRCSPRSGDLSVYWYQQSLDQGLQFLIQYYNGEERAKGNILERFSAQQFPDLHSELNLSSLELGDSALYFCASSGDRGLTEAFFGQGTRLTVV.

This clonotype was recorded at least ten times. The chain couples TRBV6-2 or TRBV6-3 to TRBJ2-1, with D perhaps assigned TRBD1 or TRBD2 (5 bases each). V gave up 6 bases and J gave up 7 bases, with 19 bases separating them. The V gene's germline CDR1 is MNHEY and CDR2 SVGEGT. The CDR3 has 15 amino acids. CDR3 DNA: TGTGCCAGCAGGGGGCTGGGTAGGGGAGCGAATGAGCAGTTCTTC. Its translation: CASRGLGRGANEQFF.

This clonotype was observed many times. The CDR3 DNA is TGTGCCAGCAGGAACCCTGTAGAGACCCAGTACTTC. It encodes CASRNPVETQYF. This chain joins TRBV2 and TRBJ2-5; no firm D call. CDR3 length equals 12 residues. The V end was cut by 6 bases, the J end by 4 bases, with 9 bases between. Per germline, CDR1 SNHLY and CDR2 FYNNEI.